Following are 32 T cell receptor beta chains from one sample sequenced in a study of kidney transplant recipient with SARS-CoV-2 infection. Each CDR3 protein is one row after TCRdb ran MiXCR on the reads. This table holds about 240,000 distinct CDR3 sequences, around 30% found once. Here the sequenced sample was a blood sample, taken at baseline and on day 111 from a kidney transplant recipient. These receptors were obtained from a male patient in his thirties who had COVID-19 and was a kidney transplant recipient. Some T cells may be the graft donor's.

The J gene is TRBJ2-5, the V gene TRBV20-1; TRBD2 matches at 8 bases. V gave up 6 bases and J gave up 7 bases; unmatched junction bases: 7. The CDR3 spans 12 residues. Per the germline V gene, CDR1 is DFQATT and CDR2 is SNEGSKA (reference sequence). The CDR3 reads CSATAGGLTQYF. CDR3 nucleotide sequence: TGCAGTGCCACGGCGGGGGGCTTGACCCAGTACTTC.

As to this clonotype: This may come from a read error, since a much larger clone is one base off. The chain links TRBV7-4 to TRBJ1-2; D remains ambiguous. CDR1 SGHVT and CDR2 SQSDAQ come from the germline V gene. This CDR3 contains 17 residues. V was cut by 5 bases and J by 4 bases, with 23 bases left in between. The CDR3 DNA reads TGTGCCAGCAGCCCAGGATATTCAGCTCGAAAGACCTATGGCTACACCTTC. Amino acids: CASSPGYSARKTYGYTF.

This clonotype has ten or more counts. V is TRBV7-8 and J is TRBJ1-3, with D possibly being TRBD1 (6 bases). The germline V gene encodes CDR1 SGHVS and CDR2 FQNEAQ. The CDR3 has 15 residues. V was trimmed by 3 bases and J by 0 bases, leaving 9 bases between them. CDR3: CASSFGTNSGNTIYF. CDR3 sequence (DNA): TGTGCCAGCAGCTTCGGGACAAACTCTGGAAACACCATATATTTT.

This clonotype has at least ten counts. J is TRBJ2-5 and V is TRBV6-5, with 16 bases aligning to TRBD2. V was pared by 5 bases and J by 2 bases, with 2 bases of the junction left unmatched. CDR1 and CDR2 (germline): MNHEY, SVGAGI. CDR3 length: 16 amino acids. Written as DNA, the CDR3 is TGTGCCAGCAGTAGGGGACTAGCGGGAGGGCAAGAGACCCAGTACTTC. It translates to CASSRGLAGGQETQYF.

This clonotype has a count of ten or more. CDR3 in amino acids: CASSELAGGHNEQFF. The CDR3 coding sequence is TGTGCCAGCAGTGAGCTAGCGGGGGGACACAATGAGCAGTTCTTC. The rearrangement links TRBV2 to TRBJ2-1, with 11 bases matching TRBD2. Losses at the gene ends were 3 bases for V and 5 bases for J; bases not matched to a gene: 3. From germline, CDR1 is SNHLY and CDR2 FYNNEI. There are 15 residues in the CDR3.

This clonotype was detected ten times or more. The chain combines TRBV16 with TRBJ1-1, with 8 nucleotides matching TRBD1. V lost 4 bases and J lost 1; bases outside the gene matches: 2. The CDR3 consists of 14 residues. CDR1 is KGHSY and CDR2 is FQNENV in the germline V gene. The CDR3 region is CASSLGTGNTEAFF. The CDR3 nucleotides are TGTGCCAGCAGCCTAGGGACAGGGAACACTGAAGCTTTCTTT.

As concerns this clonotype: A much larger clone differs from this one at a single base, so this may be a read error. This chain's CDR3 is CASSSPLLADTQYF. The CDR3 DNA reads as TGTGCCAGCAGCTCCCCGCTCCTCGCAGATACGCAGTATTTT. The rearrangement uses TRBV5-5 and TRBJ2-3; D not certain. Germline V CDR1 and CDR2: SGHKS, YYEKEE (reference sequence). V lost 3 bases, J lost 4 bases, and 12 bases lay in between. There are 14 residues in the CDR3.

This clonotype occurred many times. The chain employs TRBV6-5 and TRBJ1-2; D call uncertain. The CDR3 runs 13 residues. The germline V and J ends were trimmed by 5 bases and 8 bases, with 15 bases remaining between them. Germline-derived CDR1 and CDR2 are MNHEY and SVGAGI. This chain's CDR3 is CASSERRERGYTF. The CDR3 nucleotides are TGTGCCAGCAGTGAGCGGAGGGAACGCGGCTACACCTTC.

Details on this clonotype: The junction and the germline gene differ at one end; a read error may be behind it. V is TRBV5-1 and J is TRBJ2-2; 12 bases line up with TRBD1. The length of the CDR3 is 20 residues. The germline CDR1 and CDR2 sequences are SGHRS and YFSETQ. The CDR3 sequence is CASSGRPGQGAWRNTGGLFF. In DNA form, the CDR3 reads TGCGCCAGCAGCGGTCGACCGGGACAGGGGGCTTGGAGGAACACTGGGGGGCTGTTTTTT.

Many counts were recorded for this clonotype. The gene calls are TRBV5-1 and TRBJ1-5, with D possibly matching TRBD1 (6 bases). CDR1 SGHRS and CDR2 YFSETQ come from the germline V gene. The CDR3 sequence is 15 residues long. V was pared by 0 bases and J by 0 bases, with 7 bases between. Here the CDR3 DNA reads TGCGCCAGCAGCTTGGCGGGGGCTAGCAATCAGCCCCAGCATTTT. Translating it yields CASSLAGASNQPQHF. Combining the CDR3 with reference TRBV5-1 and TRBJ1-5 gives the whole variable domain KAGVTQTPRYLIKTRGQQVTLSCSPISGHRSVSWYQQTPGQGLQFLFEYFSETQRNKGNFPGRFSGRQFSNSRSEMNVSTLELGDSALYLCASSLAGASNQPQHFGDGTRLSIL.

This clonotype was seen many times. This rearrangement joins TRBV2 to TRBJ1-3; D is undetermined. Trimming left V 5 bases short and J 0 bases short, with 11 bases between. The V gene's germline CDR1 is SNHLY and CDR2 FYNNEI. The CDR3 has 15 amino acids. CDR3 nucleotide sequence: TGTGCCAGCAGTTTAGATGTTTACTCTGGAAACACCATATATTTT. Translating gives CASSLDVYSGNTIYF.

This clonotype was seen at least ten times. J is TRBJ2-2 and V is TRBV13; D call uncertain. The CDR3 extends over 15 amino acids. V shed 3 bases and J shed 0 bases, with 8 bases lying between them. From germline, CDR1 is PRHDT and CDR2 FYEKMQ (reference sequence). CDR3 in DNA: TGTGCCAGCAGCTTGGGCATAGCGAACACCGGGGAGCTGTTTTTT. The encoded protein is CASSLGIANTGELFF.

This clonotype occurred many times. The chain recombines TRBV12-3 or TRBV12-4 with TRBJ1-5; D gene uncertain. V was clipped by 6 bases and J by 4 bases, with 10 bases between them. The CDR3 length is 13 residues. CDR3 sequence reads: CASRPGKNQPQHF. The CDR3, as DNA: TGTGCCAGCAGACCGGGAAAGAATCAGCCCCAGCATTTT.

Concerning this clonotype itself: A read error may account for a junction end that differs from germline. J is TRBJ2-3 and V is TRBV27; 13 bases map to TRBD2. CDR1 MNHEY and CDR2 SMNVEV come from the germline V gene (reference sequence). This CDR3 comprises 18 residues. CDR3 region: CAGSFRTSGRGRADTQYF. The CDR3 DNA reads TGTGCCGGCAGTTTCCGGACTAGCGGGAGAGGTAGGGCAGATACGCAGTATTTT.

As regards this clonotype: A much larger clone lies one base from this, so it may be a read error. The chain combines TRBV4-1 with TRBJ2-2; TRBD1 agrees at 8 bases. The CDR3 spans 15 residues. With V trimmed by 4 bases and J by 5 bases, 6 bases remained unmatched. Looked up from germline, CDR1 is MGHRA and CDR2 is YSYEKL. Here the CDR3 reads CASSPRRTGTGELFF. DNA of the CDR3: TGCGCCAGCAGCCCCCGCCGGACAGGGACCGGGGAGCTGTTTTTT.

This clonotype was detected a few times. This chain joins TRBV5-6 and TRBJ2-3, with 12 bases fitting TRBD1. Germline V lookup: CDR1 SGHDT, CDR2 YYEEEE. Trimming took 6 bases from V and 6 from J; bases not matched to a gene: 5. The CDR3 is 14 amino acids. The CDR3 coding sequence is TGTGCCAGCACCTGGGACAGGGGGCAGGATACGCAGTATTTT. This encodes CASTWDRGQDTQYF.

In the case of this clonotype: A read error may explain this, as a much larger clone is one base away. The genes are TRBV5-1 and TRBJ2-7; perhaps TRBD1 as D (5 bases). Germline values: CDR1 SGHRS, CDR2 YFSETQ. The length of the CDR3 is 14 residues. The V end lost 3 bases, the J end lost 1 base, and 11 bases lay between the germline ends. The CDR3 coding sequence is TGCGCCAGCAGCTCGAACGCAGGGTCCTACGAGCAGTACTTC. As protein: CASSSNAGSYEQYF.

This clonotype appeared a few times. The gene calls are TRBV28 and TRBJ2-3; D not certain. The CDR3 covers 13 residues. Germline V gives CDR1 MDHEN, CDR2 SYDVKM. Between the trimmed V and J ends, which lost 8 bases and 0 bases, there was a span of 9 bases. CDR3 nucleotide sequence: TGTGCCAGCGGTGGCTTTAGCACAGATACGCAGTATTTT. It encodes CASGGFSTDTQYF.

This clonotype was observed a handful of times. The genes are TRBV7-2 and TRBJ2-5; TRBD2 agrees at 9 bases. V was clipped by 1 base and J by 1 base; unmatched bases: 4. Germline lookup yields CDR1 SGHTA and CDR2 FQGNSA. The CDR3 is made up of 16 amino acids. The DNA for the CDR3 is TGTGCCAGCAGCTTAGATCTAGCGGGGTCCCAAGAGACCCAGTACTTC. Its translation is CASSLDLAGSQETQYF.

Ten or more counts support this clonotype. The rearrangement links TRBV5-1 to TRBJ1-1; D not certain. Germline CDR1 and CDR2: SGHRS and YFSETQ. This CDR3 has 14 amino acids. V lost 1 base to trimming and J lost 5 bases, with 12 bases between them. CDR3 amino acids: CASSLSGVGTEAFF. The CDR3 DNA reads TGCGCCAGCAGCTTGTCCGGGGTTGGGACTGAAGCTTTCTTT.

This chain links TRBV5-1 with TRBJ1-2; D unclear. The CDR3 has 16 amino acids. V shed 7 bases and J shed 4 bases, with 23 bases lying between them. Per the germline V gene, CDR1 is SGHRS and CDR2 is YFSETQ. Here the CDR3 reads CASEQQSVRKTYGYTF. Written as DNA, the CDR3 is TGCGCCAGCGAACAACAATCGGTTCGAAAGACCTATGGCTACACCTTC. Full variable domain (remainder filled in from reference TRBV5-1 and TRBJ1-2): KAGVTQTPRYLIKTRGQQVTLSCSPISGHRSVSWYQQTPGQGLQFLFEYFSETQRNKGNFPGRFSGRQFSNSRSEMNVSTLELGDSALYLCASEQQSVRKTYGYTFGSGTRLTVV.

This clonotype showed up many times. J is TRBJ2-7 and V is TRBV20-1; D may be TRBD1 or TRBD2 (5 bases each). CDR1 and CDR2 from the germline V gene are DFQATT and SNEGSKA (reference sequence). V lost 2 bases and J 2 bases, leaving 16 bases between the germline ends. This CDR3 is 15 amino acids long. The CDR3 loop reads CSARLLGTVTYEQYF. CDR3 nucleotides: TGCAGTGCTAGACTACTCGGGACGGTGACCTACGAGCAGTACTTC.

This clonotype was observed at least ten times. The chain carries TRBV7-2 and TRBJ2-7; 7 bases align to TRBD2. J gave up 4 bases and V 3 bases, and 3 bases lay outside the gene matches. Germline CDR1 SGHTA, CDR2 FQGNSA. CDR3 size: 13 residues. CDR3: CASSFRTSYEQYF. The CDR3 DNA sequence: TGTGCCAGCAGCTTTAGGACTAGTTACGAGCAGTACTTC.

This clonotype was recorded many times. The V call is TRBV6-5, the J call TRBJ2-1; possibly TRBD1 for D (6 bases). Germline CDR1 and CDR2: MNHEY and SVGAGI. The CDR3 has 16 residues. Trimming removed 2 bases at V and 6 bases at J, with 17 bases between. The CDR3 DNA sequence: TGTGCCAGCAGTTACCCAAGGCTCCGAGGGGGCAATGAGCAGTTCTTC. Amino acids: CASSYPRLRGGNEQFF.

On this clonotype: This may stem from a read error, because a much larger clone lies one nucleotide away. CDR3 in DNA: TGTGCCAGCAGTTTATGGCTCAACTATAGCTACACCTTC. The encoded protein is CASSLWLNYSYTF. This chain joins TRBV28 and TRBJ1-2; D not certain. CDR1 is MDHEN and CDR2 is SYDVKM in the germline V gene. This CDR3 has 13 amino acids.

The J gene is TRBJ2-1, the V gene TRBV29-1; no firm D call. The CDR3 contains 13 residues. The V end was cut by 3 bases, the J end by 0 bases, with 6 bases between. CDR1 is SQVTM and CDR2 is ANQGSEA in the germline V gene. The CDR3, as DNA: TGCAGCGTTGACAGGAGCTCCTACAATGAGCAGTTCTTC. Its translation: CSVDRSSYNEQFF.

The chain employs TRBV7-9 and TRBJ1-2, with 8 bases aligning to TRBD1. The trim removed 2 bases at V and 10 bases at J, leaving 6 bases unmatched. The CDR3 extends over 13 amino acids. The germline V gene has CDR1 SEHNR and CDR2 FQNEAQ (reference sequence). CDR3 region: CASSLQDRVSYTF. For the CDR3, the DNA is TGTGCCAGCAGCTTACAGGACAGGGTATCCTACACCTTC.

The genes are TRBV5-6 and TRBJ2-1; D uncertain. Trimming took off 2 bases at V and 9 bases at J, with 15 bases between the two ends. The germline gives CDR1 SGHDT, CDR2 YYEEEE. The CDR3 is made up of 14 amino acids. The CDR3 loop reads CASSFRAQRVEQFF. In DNA, the CDR3 is TGTGCCAGCAGCTTTAGGGCACAGCGAGTTGAGCAGTTCTTC.

Notes on this clonotype: This may be a read error: a much more frequent sequence differs by one nucleotide. V gene TRBV6-5 combines with J gene TRBJ1-2; no definite D call. CDR1 is MNHEY and CDR2 is SVGAGI in the germline V gene. This CDR3 spans 17 amino acids. This CDR3 is CASSIGCSMRKTYGYAF. Here the CDR3 DNA reads TGTGCCAGCAGTATCGGGTGCTCTATGCGAAAGACCTATGGCTACGCCTTC.

This clonotype showed up many times. The rearrangement links TRBV20-1 to TRBJ2-1; perhaps TRBD2 as D (6 bases). Per the germline V gene, CDR1 is DFQATT and CDR2 is SNEGSKA (reference sequence). This CDR3 spans 14 amino acids. V lost 0 bases, J lost 7 bases, and 13 bases lay in between. Written as DNA, the CDR3 is TGCAGTGCTAGAGATCCGGGACTCGGAAATGAGCAGTTCTTC. It translates to CSARDPGLGNEQFF.

At least ten counts were recorded for this clonotype. This chain uses TRBV7-8 with TRBJ1-2; no reliable D call. Germline V gene data show CDR1 as SGHVS and CDR2 as FQNEAQ. The CDR3 is 17 residues long. V was cut by 4 bases and J by 4 bases, with 22 bases left in between. CDR3 in DNA: TGTGCCAGCAGCTCGTTATCGTTTACCCGAAAGACCTATGGCTACACCTTC. This translates into CASSSLSFTRKTYGYTF.

Ten or more counts support this clonotype. V and J are TRBV2 and TRBJ1-1; D is possibly TRBD1 (5 bases). V lost 2 bases and J lost 4, with 11 bases in between. Germline assignment: CDR1 SNHLY and CDR2 FYNNEI. The CDR3 consists of 14 residues. The CDR3 spells CASSEQGAGTEAFF. Written as DNA, the CDR3 is TGTGCCAGCAGTGAACAGGGCGCGGGCACTGAAGCTTTCTTT.